These 28 T cell receptor beta chains share one sample of origin, sequenced in a study of cytomegalovirus exposure and HLA in healthy donors. PCR used 60 Vbeta primers and 13 Jbeta primers. The method was immunoSEQ multiplex PCR; TCRdb's version includes in-frame clones alone and lacks a portion of them. The sample contains 98,000 or so clones, about 79% of which appear only once. Source material: PBMCs. These receptors were obtained from a man aged 55 to 70 in good health and CMV-seropositive.

V usage is TRBV28 and J usage is TRBJ2-5; 11 nucleotides match TRBD1. TRBJ2-7 matches the DNA end more closely, so the J call is doubtful. Germline loops: CDR1 MDHEN, CDR2 SYDVKM. The CDR3 extends over 14 amino acids. CDR3: CASRGTGGAYEQYF. CDR3 nucleotide sequence: TGTGCCAGCAGGGGGACAGGGGGTGCCTACGAGCAGTACTTC.

This clone was seen only once. The chain has TRBV7-2 and TRBJ2-3; D possibly corresponds to TRBD2 (6 bases). Trimming left V 3 bases short and J 1 base short, with 11 bases between. Germline loops: CDR1 SGHTA, CDR2 FQGNSA. The CDR3 is made up of 15 amino acids. CDR3 region: CASSFIGTRTDTQYF. CDR3 DNA sequence: TGTGCCAGCAGCTTTATCGGGACTCGCACAGATACGCAGTATTTT.

The gene calls are TRBV28 and TRBJ2-3, with 11 bases that match TRBD2. The germline gives CDR1 MDHEN, CDR2 SYDVKM. CDR3 length equals 19 residues. V was clipped by 1 base and J by 3 bases; unmatched bases: 12. As DNA, the CDR3 is TGTGCCAGCAGTTTATTGCAGCCCACTAGCGGGGGAGGAACAGATACGCAGTATTTT. It yields the protein CASSLLQPTSGGGTDTQYF.

The rearrangement links TRBV19 to TRBJ1-5; 8 bases are shared with TRBD1. The length of the CDR3 is 15 residues. V lost 8 bases and J lost 4; bases outside the gene matches: 10. Germline V gene data show CDR1 as LNHDA and CDR2 as SQIVND (reference sequence). The CDR3 sequence: CASLARTGTNQPQHF. Here the CDR3 DNA reads TGTGCCAGTCTTGCGAGGACAGGGACGAATCAGCCCCAGCATTTT. Combining the CDR3 with reference TRBV19 and TRBJ1-5 gives the whole variable domain DGGITQSPKYLFRKEGQNVTLSCEQNLNHDAMYWYRQDPGQGLRLIYYSQIVNDFQKGDIAEGYSVSREKKESFPLTVTSAQKNPTAFYLCASLARTGTNQPQHFGDGTRLSIL.

The V call is TRBV7-6, the J call TRBJ2-1, with 10 bases that match TRBD1. CDR3 length equals 16 residues. In germline, CDR1 is SGHVS, CDR2 FNYEAQ. Losses at the gene ends were 1 base for V and 4 bases for J; bases not matched to a gene: 4. The CDR3 loop is CASSLVDRGLYNEQFF. The CDR3 DNA is TGTGCCAGCAGCTTAGTAGACAGGGGGCTTTACAATGAGCAGTTCTTC. Full variable domain (rest looked up from reference TRBV7-6 and TRBJ2-1): GAGVSQSPRYKVTKRGQDVALRCDPISGHVSLYWYRQALGQGPEFLTYFNYEAQQDKSGLPNDRFSAERPEGSISTLTIQRTEQRDSAMYRCASSLVDRGLYNEQFFGPGTRLTVL.

V usage is TRBV7-9 and J usage is TRBJ1-1, with a weak D call TRBD1 (5 bases). Germline-derived CDR1 and CDR2 are SEHNR and FQNEAQ (reference sequence). Trimming left V 2 bases short and J 5 bases short, with 12 bases between. CDR3 length: 14 residues. The DNA for the CDR3 is TGTGCCAGCAGCTTACAGGGTTCGGAGACTGAAGCTTTCTTT. Its protein is CASSLQGSETEAFF.

This clone was seen a handful of times. This chain links TRBV18 with TRBJ1-5, with D unresolved. The V end lost 0 bases, the J end lost 5 bases, and 17 bases lay between the germline ends. Germline V lookup: CDR1 KGHSH, CDR2 LQKENI. CDR3 length: 17 residues. DNA for the CDR3: TGTGCCAGCTCACCACCTGAGGCTCAAGCCCCTTATCAGCCCCAGCATTTT. This translates into CASSPPEAQAPYQPQHF.

The V and J genes are TRBV2 and TRBJ2-7; the D gene is possibly TRBD1 (6 bases). Germline assignment: CDR1 SNHLY and CDR2 FYNNEI. V lost 6 bases and J 5 bases, leaving 17 bases between the germline ends. CDR3 length: 14 amino acids. CDR3 region: CASRPTGPKDEQYF. DNA for the CDR3: TGTGCCAGCAGGCCGACAGGCCCTAAGGACGAGCAGTACTTC.

The V gene is TRBV7-2, the J gene TRBJ1-2; 11 bases are a match to TRBD1. In germline, CDR1 is SGHTA, CDR2 FQGNSA. The ends lost 5 bases at V and 7 bases at J; junction bases unmatched: 3. CDR3 length: 13 amino acids. The DNA of the CDR3 is TGTGCCAGCAGCGAGGACAGGGGGCTTGGCTACACCTTC. It encodes CASSEDRGLGYTF.

This clone has only a few counts. J is TRBJ1-1 and V is TRBV19; possible D gene TRBD1, 5 bases. Trimming took 4 bases from V and 3 from J, leaving 15 bases between them. The CDR3 is made up of 15 amino acids. Germline V gene sequence: CDR1 LNHDA, CDR2 SQIVND (reference sequence). CDR3 loop: CASSTGGGRHTEAFF. CDR3 in DNA: TGTGCCAGTAGTACCGGGGGGGGGAGACACACTGAAGCTTTCTTT.

This clone was seen once. The genes are TRBV10-1 and TRBJ1-5; no firm D call. Looked up from germline, CDR1 is WNHNN and CDR2 is SYGVQD (reference sequence). Trimming removed 0 bases at V and 5 bases at J, with 5 bases between. The CDR3 extends over 13 amino acids. The chain's CDR3 is CASSESPDQPQHF. The CDR3, as DNA: TGCGCCAGCAGTGAGTCCCCCGATCAGCCCCAGCATTTT.

This clone was counted a single time. The CDR3 here is CASSGQGIYEQYF. CDR3 nucleotides: TGTGCCAGCAGCGGACAGGGGATTTACGAGCAGTACTTC. The chain is built from TRBV2 and TRBJ2-7; 9 bases are a match to TRBD1. In germline, CDR1 is SNHLY, CDR2 FYNNEI. This CDR3 comprises 13 residues. The ends lost 6 bases at V and 4 bases at J; junction bases unmatched: 4.

The CDR3 DNA reads as TGTGCCAGCAGGACCAGACAGGGCCGTGCCAATCAGCCCCAGCATTTT. This codes for CASRTRQGRANQPQHF. The rearrangement uses TRBV28 and TRBJ1-5; 7 nucleotides match TRBD1. V shed 6 bases and J 3 bases; nucleotides not matched to a gene: 11. Germline V gene sequence: CDR1 MDHEN, CDR2 SYDVKM. The CDR3 covers 16 residues.

V and J are TRBV4-1 and TRBJ2-7; 7 bases map to TRBD1. Germline CDR1 reads MGHRA; CDR2 reads YSYEKL. This CDR3 contains 15 residues. The V and J ends lost 4 bases and 0 bases, in that order; junction bases with no gene match: 6. CDR3 protein: CASSPTDRPSYEQYF. The CDR3 region has the DNA TGCGCCAGCAGCCCAACGGACAGGCCCTCCTACGAGCAGTACTTC.

This clone is a singleton in its sample. The J gene is TRBJ1-6, the V gene TRBV9, with 10 bases fitting TRBD1. CDR1 SGDLS and CDR2 YYNGEE come from the germline V gene. V lost 3 bases and J lost 7; bases outside the gene matches: 7. The CDR3 length is 16 residues. CDR3 DNA: TGTGCCAGCAGCGCCCTCGGGGACAGGGGCAATTCACCCCTCCACTTT. This codes for CASSALGDRGNSPLHF.

The chain has TRBV5-4 and TRBJ1-2; 9 bases fit TRBD1. Germline lookup yields CDR1 SGHNT and CDR2 YYREEE (reference sequence). The CDR3 is 13 residues long. V lost 3 bases and J lost 5; bases outside the gene matches: 2. The CDR3 DNA sequence: TGTGCCAGCAGCTGGGACAGGGCGTATGGCTACACCTTC. This codes for CASSWDRAYGYTF.

In DNA, the CDR3 is TGTGCCAGCAGCTCAGCCTACGAGCAGTACTTC. It is translated as CASSSAYEQYF. The rearrangement uses TRBV7-9 and TRBJ2-7; D is ambiguous. Per the germline V gene, CDR1 is SEHNR and CDR2 is FQNEAQ (reference sequence). CDR3 length: 11 amino acids. The V end lost 4 bases, the J end lost 2 bases, and 3 bases lay between the germline ends.

The V gene is TRBV6-1, the J gene TRBJ1-1, with 10 nucleotides matching TRBD1. Trimming removed 6 bases from V and 4 bases from J; junction bases left unmatched: 8. CDR1 MNHNS and CDR2 SASEGT come from the germline V gene. The CDR3 totals 15 residues. CDR3 in DNA: TGTGCCAGCAGGGAGCGACAGGGGGCCGGCACTGAAGCTTTCTTT. Translated: CASRERQGAGTEAFF.

This clone was detected once. The chain carries TRBV6-5 and TRBJ1-5; no clear D. The germline V gene encodes CDR1 MNHEY and CDR2 SVGAGI. Trimming left V 2 bases short and J 4 bases short, with 6 bases between. The CDR3 sequence is 13 residues long. The CDR3, as DNA: TGTGCCAGCAGTTACGGACTAAATCAGCCCCAGCATTTT. This encodes CASSYGLNQPQHF.

The chain uses TRBV9 and TRBJ2-1; perhaps TRBD2 as D (6 bases). V was shortened by 0 bases and J by 10 bases, with 11 bases between the two germline ends. The CDR3 is 13 residues long. The germline V gene encodes CDR1 SGDLS and CDR2 YYNGEE. The CDR3 DNA reads as TGTGCCAGCAGCGTAGGCGGGGACGGGGAGCAGTTCTTC. This gives the protein CASSVGGDGEQFF.

The genes are TRBV11-1 and TRBJ2-7, with 7 bases lining up with TRBD2. CDR1 and CDR2 (germline): SGHAT, FQDESV (reference sequence). J was trimmed by 3 bases and V by 0 bases; bases with no gene match: 2. The length of the CDR3 is 14 residues. CDR3 sequence reads: CASSLAGGDYEQYF. The CDR3, as DNA: TGTGCCAGCAGCTTAGCGGGGGGGGACTACGAGCAGTACTTC.

The chain recombines TRBV27 with TRBJ2-6, with D uncertain. V was shortened by 5 bases and J by 4 bases, with 15 bases between the two germline ends. This CDR3 region has 16 residues. Germline CDR1 MNHEY, CDR2 SMNVEV (reference sequence). CDR3 coding DNA: TGTGCCAGCAGTCCGCGTCCCGGGTGGGGGGCCAACGTCCTGACTTTC. Translation gives CASSPRPGWGANVLTF.

A note on this clone: This CDR3 is also generated by other DNA sequences in the sample. V usage is TRBV19 and J usage is TRBJ2-2; TRBD1 matches at 7 bases. The CDR3 runs to 15 residues. Germline loops: CDR1 LNHDA, CDR2 SQIVND (reference sequence). V was clipped by 6 bases and J by 4 bases; unmatched bases: 8. CDR3 DNA: TGTGCCAGTAGCCTTCAGACAGGGATCACCGGGGAGCTGTTTTTT. This encodes CASSLQTGITGELFF.

The V gene is TRBV2, the J gene TRBJ2-7; D may be TRBD1 (6 bases). Trimming took 5 bases from V and 4 from J, leaving 18 bases between them. The CDR3 is 15 amino acids. Germline-derived CDR1 and CDR2 are SNHLY and FYNNEI. The CDR3 is CASSSYQGPEYEQYF. Here the CDR3 DNA reads TGTGCCAGCAGTAGTTACCAGGGGCCAGAGTACGAGCAGTACTTC.

The V call is TRBV6-6, the J call TRBJ2-1; D ambiguous. This CDR3 contains 15 residues. The germline V gene has CDR1 MNHNY and CDR2 SVGAGI (reference sequence). Trimming took off 6 bases at V and 0 bases at J, with 12 bases between the two ends. DNA of the CDR3: TGTGCCAGCAGGAGCCTACGGAGCTCCTACAATGAGCAGTTCTTC. Translating it yields CASRSLRSSYNEQFF.

The V and J genes are TRBV19 and TRBJ2-3; 8 nucleotides agree with TRBD2. The CDR3 runs to 14 residues. Germline V CDR1 and CDR2: LNHDA, SQIVND (reference sequence). V shed 5 bases, J shed 4 bases, and the junction held 5 bases outside the gene matches. Written as DNA, the CDR3 is TGTGCCAGTAGTCGGACTAGCTCGGCAGATACGCAGTATTTT. It specifies CASSRTSSADTQYF.

V is TRBV7-9 and J is TRBJ2-5, with D unclear. The DNA end lines up better with TRBJ2-7; the J call may be wrong. Germline values: CDR1 SEHNR, CDR2 FQNEAQ (reference sequence). The CDR3 runs 13 residues. DNA for the CDR3: TGTGCCAGCAGCCCATGGAGCTCCTACGAGCAGTACTTC. Its protein is CASSPWSSYEQYF.

The table lists this clone with a count of one. This chain uses TRBV5-4 with TRBJ2-5; the match to TRBD1 covers 7 bases. The last part of the DNA fits TRBJ2-7 better; the J call may be wrong. The length of the CDR3 is 14 residues. The germline V gene has CDR1 SGHNT and CDR2 YYREEE (reference sequence). CDR3 amino acids: CASSSGQILYEQYF. Written as DNA, the CDR3 is TGTGCCAGCAGCTCGGGACAGATCCTCTACGAGCAGTACTTC.